One sample yielded the 20 T cell receptor beta chains listed below, sequenced in a study of technical replicates of blood from a few donors. Libraries were prepared by immunoSEQ multiplex PCR; TCRdb keeps only in-frame clonotypes and omits some of them. Here the sample spans 60,000 to 75,000 clones, roughly 89% being singletons. Sequenced sample: PBMCs. Source of these receptors: a human donor in good health. Some clones in this sample may be carry-over from other donors' samples.

This clone was counted once. The rearrangement uses TRBV6-4 and TRBJ2-1; 12 bases match TRBD2. This CDR3 has 18 amino acids. V gave up 6 bases and J gave up 0 bases; unmatched junction bases: 9. Per germline, CDR1 MRHNA and CDR2 SNTAGT. CDR3: CASRITSGGPSSYNEQFF. For the CDR3, the DNA is TGTGCCAGCAGAATTACTAGCGGGGGGCCTAGCTCCTACAATGAGCAGTTCTTC.

The V gene is TRBV6-1, the J gene TRBJ2-7, with no clear D. The ends were cut back, 4 bases at V and 2 bases at J, with 21 bases in the middle. The CDR3 is 17 amino acids. Germline assignment: CDR1 MNHNS and CDR2 SASEGT. CDR3 sequence reads: CASSVRYPGGVAYEQYF. CDR3 nucleotide sequence: TGTGCCAGCAGTGTACGTTATCCCGGCGGAGTCGCCTACGAGCAGTACTTC.

The V call is TRBV27, the J call TRBJ2-1, with 9 bases matching TRBD1. V shed 5 bases and J 5 bases; nucleotides not matched to a gene: 7. Looked up from germline, CDR1 is MNHEY and CDR2 is SMNVEV (reference sequence). The CDR3 runs 15 residues. This chain's CDR3 is CASSAWTGVHNEQFF. CDR3 nucleotides: TGTGCCAGCAGTGCGTGGACAGGGGTCCACAATGAGCAGTTCTTC.

This clone was recorded only once. This chain uses TRBV25-1 with TRBJ2-5; 7 nucleotides match TRBD1. J gave up 1 base and V 1 base, and 3 bases lay outside the gene matches. From germline, CDR1 is MGHDK and CDR2 SYGVNS. The CDR3 contains 15 residues. Written as DNA, the CDR3 is TGTGCCAGCAGTGAATCGGGACAGAGCCAAGAGACCCAGTACTTC. Amino acid sequence: CASSESGQSQETQYF.

The rearrangement joins TRBV15 to TRBJ2-2; 9 bases match TRBD1. V lost 4 bases and J lost 4; bases outside the gene matches: 4. Per germline, CDR1 LNHNV and CDR2 YYDKDF (reference sequence). This CDR3 is built from 15 residues. CDR3 in DNA: TGTGCCACCAGCATCGACAGGGGGATCACCGGGGAGCTGTTTTTT. Residues: CATSIDRGITGELFF.

The chain is built from TRBV7-2 and TRBJ1-5; tentatively, D is TRBD1 (6 bases). V was pared by 1 base and J by 5 bases, with 12 bases between. CDR3 length: 15 residues. Germline V gene data show CDR1 as SGHTA and CDR2 as FQGNSA. DNA for the CDR3: TGTGCCAGCAGCTTAGAGCCAGGGGAATATCAGCCCCAGCATTTT. It translates to CASSLEPGEYQPQHF.

Within the sample, this clone is medium-sized. This CDR3 is also generated by other DNA sequences in the sample. The V call is TRBV5-1, the J call TRBJ2-1, with 9 nucleotides matching TRBD2. Per the germline V gene, CDR1 is SGHRS and CDR2 is YFSETQ. This CDR3 spans 14 amino acids. V shed 4 bases, J shed 3 bases, and the junction held 2 bases outside the gene matches. The CDR3 loop reads CASSGSGGYNEQFF. CDR3 DNA: TGCGCCAGCAGCGGTAGCGGGGGCTACAATGAGCAGTTCTTC.

This rearrangement joins TRBV4-3 to TRBJ1-6; the match to TRBD1 covers 10 bases. Trimming took 3 bases from V and 4 from J; bases not matched to a gene: 3. The CDR3 totals 16 residues. Germline V gene lookup returns CDR1 LGHNA and CDR2 YSLEER. The CDR3 is CASSQADRGYNSPLHF. CDR3 DNA: TGCGCCAGCAGCCAGGCGGACAGGGGGTATAATTCACCCCTCCACTTT.

V gene TRBV7-2 combines with J gene TRBJ2-7, with a possible D match to TRBD1 (6 bases). The V gene's germline CDR1 is SGHTA and CDR2 FQGNSA. The V end lost 6 bases, the J end lost 3 bases, and 18 bases lay between the germline ends. The CDR3 length is 15 residues. CDR3 region: CASSLIQGRLYEQYF. CDR3 sequence (DNA): TGTGCCAGCAGTTTGATCCAGGGGCGTCTCTACGAGCAGTACTTC. Complete variable domain (other parts from reference TRBV7-2 and TRBJ2-7): GAGVSQSPSNKVTEKGKDVELRCDPISGHTALYWYRQSLGQGLEFLIYFQGNSAPDKSGLPSDRFSAERTGGSVSTLTIQRTQQEDSAVYLCASSLIQGRLYEQYFGPGTRLTVT.

The J gene is TRBJ1-5, the V gene TRBV29-1; tentatively, D is TRBD1 (5 bases). The V gene's germline CDR1 is SQVTM and CDR2 ANQGSEA. The CDR3 runs 14 residues. Trimming removed 5 bases at V and 7 bases at J, with 18 bases between. Written as DNA, the CDR3 is TGCAGCGTTCTTACAGGAAATCCATGGCAGCCCCAGCATTTT. This translates into CSVLTGNPWQPQHF.

This chain joins TRBV6-5 and TRBJ2-7; D is possibly TRBD1 (5 bases). The CDR3 sequence is 15 residues long. Trimming shortened V by 5 bases and J by 2 bases, and 16 bases separated the two germline ends. Germline values: CDR1 MNHEY, CDR2 SVGAGI. The CDR3 DNA reads TGTGCCAGCAGTCCACGGACACTGACCCCCTACGAGCAGTACTTC. Amino acid sequence: CASSPRTLTPYEQYF.

This clone has a handful of counts. The rearrangement uses TRBV19 and TRBJ2-5, with TRBD2 identical over 8 bases. Germline CDR1 is LNHDA and CDR2 is SQIVND (reference sequence). The length of the CDR3 is 14 residues. V dropped 5 bases and J dropped 7; count of bases not matched to a gene: 9. CDR3 loop: CASSPPGTSRTQYF. Written as DNA, the CDR3 is TGTGCCAGTAGTCCCCCCGGGACTAGTCGGACCCAGTACTTC.

The chain recombines TRBV2 with TRBJ1-4, with 9 positions matching TRBD1. Germline assignment: CDR1 SNHLY and CDR2 FYNNEI. This CDR3 has 16 amino acids. V shed 6 bases and J 7 bases; nucleotides not matched to a gene: 12. CDR3 amino acids: CASSGRGGQGGEKLFF. CDR3 in DNA: TGTGCCAGCAGCGGGAGGGGGGGACAGGGAGGTGAAAAACTGTTTTTT.

This chain uses TRBV4-1 with TRBJ1-1; 7 nucleotides align to TRBD1. The CDR3 totals 14 residues. The germline V gene has CDR1 MGHRA and CDR2 YSYEKL. V shed 0 bases, J shed 7 bases, and the junction held 5 bases outside the gene matches. The CDR3, as DNA: TGCGCCAGCAGCCAAGATGCGGCAGGGGGTGAAGCTTTCTTT. It specifies CASSQDAAGGEAFF.

The chain uses TRBV5-1 and TRBJ2-1; tentatively, D is TRBD1 (6 bases). Germline lookup yields CDR1 SGHRS and CDR2 YFSETQ. CDR3 length: 13 amino acids. V lost 4 bases to trimming and J lost 8 bases, with 13 bases between them. The CDR3 DNA is TGCGCCAGCAGCCCCGGGTCAGGGGATGAGCAGTTCTTC. Protein sequence: CASSPGSGDEQFF. Full variable domain (rest looked up from reference TRBV5-1 and TRBJ2-1): KAGVTQTPRYLIKTRGQQVTLSCSPISGHRSVSWYQQTPGQGLQFLFEYFSETQRNKGNFPGRFSGRQFSNSRSEMNVSTLELGDSALYLCASSPGSGDEQFFGPGTRLTVL.

This clone was detected only once. The gene calls are TRBV7-9 and TRBJ2-3; tentatively, D is TRBD2 (5 bases). CDR3 length equals 16 residues. Trimming removed 5 bases at V and 0 bases at J, with 15 bases between. Germline V gene lookup returns CDR1 SEHNR and CDR2 FQNEAQ (reference sequence). The CDR3 bases are TGTGCCAGCAGCCCGTGGTTGAGCGGAAGCACAGATACGCAGTATTTT. Translation gives CASSPWLSGSTDTQYF.

CDR3 DNA: TGTGCCAGCTCACCAGTCCAGGGGCGAACCATTAACTATGGCTACACCTTC. Encoded protein: CASSPVQGRTINYGYTF. The chain combines TRBV18 with TRBJ1-2, with D perhaps TRBD1 (6 bases). Per the germline V gene, CDR1 is KGHSH and CDR2 is LQKENI. The length of the CDR3 is 17 residues. The germline V and J ends were trimmed by 2 bases and 1 base, with 17 bases remaining between them.

V gene TRBV6-5 combines with J gene TRBJ2-7; D may be TRBD1 (5 bases). CDR1 and CDR2 from the germline V gene are MNHEY and SVGAGI. Deletions cut 5 bases from V and 2 bases from J, with 10 bases between. The CDR3 consists of 13 residues. DNA of the CDR3: TGTGCCAGCAGTAAGACAGTAACCTACGAGCAGTACTTC. Its protein is CASSKTVTYEQYF.

The rearrangement links TRBV30 to TRBJ2-1; TRBD2 matches at 10 bases. CDR1 and CDR2 (germline): GTSNPN, SVGIG (reference sequence). V trimming: 0 bases; J trimming: 6 bases; junction bases outside the gene matches: 5. This CDR3 contains 15 residues. CDR3 in DNA: TGTGCCTGGAGTGTACGGCTAGCGGGAGTCAATGAGCAGTTCTTC. Amino acid sequence: CAWSVRLAGVNEQFF.

This clone came up a few times. The genes are TRBV11-2 and TRBJ2-2; TRBD1 aligns across 8 bases. The V gene's germline CDR1 is SGHAT and CDR2 FQNNGV. CDR3 size: 16 residues. V lost 4 bases and J lost 5; bases outside the gene matches: 9. CDR3 in DNA: TGTGCCAGCAGCTCTATCGACAGGGGACGGACCGGGGAGCTGTTTTTT. Its translation is CASSSIDRGRTGELFF. The full variable domain, in which reference TRBV11-2 and TRBJ2-2 provide the parts outside the CDR3, is EAGVAQSPRYKIIEKRQSVAFWCNPISGHATLYWYQQILGQGPKLLIQFQNNGVVDDSQLPKDRFSAERLKGVDSTLKIQPAKLEDSAVYLCASSSIDRGRTGELFFGEGSRLTVL.